A selection of T cell receptor beta chains follows, all from one sample in a study of shared clonotypes between healthy human individuals. Here immunoSEQ multiplex PCR was the method, and the copy in TCRdb shows in-frame clones only, minus some. The table shows some 680,000 clones, with more than 70% occurring only once. Input material: memory CD4+ T cells sorted from blood. The source is a woman in her twenties or thirties in good health. Both conserved end residues are part of each CDR3. A D gene is named only where the DNA matches it firmly. The size field is filled for only some rows; it gives once, few, many or a size class.

TRBV27,-,TRBJ1-3,few,TGTGCCAGCAGTGAATCCTCTGGAAACACCATATATTTT,CASSESSGNTIYF
TRBV19,-,TRBJ1-2,-,TGTGCCAGTTCCCCAATTCCCCCCCCTTATGGCTACACCTTC,CASSPIPPPYGYTF
TRBV5-1,-,TRBJ2-5,many,TGCGCCAGCAGCTCGGGGCAAGAGACCCAGTACTTC,CASSSGQETQYF
TRBV4-1,-,TRBJ1-1,-,TGCGCCAGCAGCCAAGTCGGAGGTGTGAACACTGAAGCTTTCTTT,CASSQVGGVNTEAFF
TRBV28,-,TRBJ1-2,-,TGTGCCAGCAGTTCGGGACTTTCTAACTATGGCTACACCTTC,CASSSGLSNYGYTF
TRBV10-3,-,TRBJ1-5,few,TGTGCCATCAGTGAGTCGATACAGAACAATCAGCCCCAGCATTTT,CAISESIQNNQPQHF
TRBV21-1,-,TRBJ2-3,-,TGTGCCAGCAGATTAATGCAATTAGCGAGAACAGATACGCAGTATTTT,CASRLMQLARTDTQYF
TRBV28,-,TRBJ2-7,-,TGTGCCAGCAGTGAATCAGGGATCTGGGCCTACGAGCAGTACTTC,CASSESGIWAYEQYF
TRBV4-1,TRBD2,TRBJ2-1,few,TGCGCCAGCAGCCAAGATTATTCGGGAGGATTTCTCAATGAGCAGTTCTTC,CASSQDYSGGFLNEQFF
TRBV28,-,TRBJ1-5,-,TGTGCCAGCAGAGGACAGCCCAATCAGCCCCAGCATTTT,CASRGQPNQPQHF
TRBV9,-,TRBJ1-4,-,TGTGCCAGCAGCGTAGATCCAAATGAAAAACTGTTTTTT,CASSVDPNEKLFF
TRBV5-1,-,TRBJ2-1,few,TGCGCCAGCAGCTTGACGACCGCCGCCTACAATGAGCAGTTCTTC,CASSLTTAAYNEQFF
TRBV5-4,-,TRBJ1-2,-,TGTGCCAGCAGCTTGGATAACAGCCTCATGGGCTACACCTTC,CASSLDNSLMGYTF
TRBV12-5,TRBD1,TRBJ2-2,-,TGTGCTAGTGGTTTGGGTACAGGGGCCGGGGAGCTGTTTTTT,CASGLGTGAGELFF
TRBV28,-,TRBJ1-1,-,TGTGCCAGCGCAGGGAACACTGAAGCTTTCTTT,CASAGNTEAFF
TRBV19,TRBD2,TRBJ2-2,-,TGTGCCAGTCAAAGCGGGGCGAACACCGGGGAGCTGTTTTTT,CASQSGANTGELFF
TRBV27,TRBD1,TRBJ2-7,-,TGTGCCAGCAGTCCCGGACAGGGCCGGATAACCTACGAGCAGTACTTC,CASSPGQGRITYEQYF
TRBV5-1,-,TRBJ1-1,many,TGCGCCAGCAGCCTCACAGGGACCAACACTGAAGCTTTCTTT,CASSLTGTNTEAFF
TRBV5-8,-,TRBJ2-7,few,TGTGCCAGCAGCACCTGGGACCAAAACTACGAGCAGTACTTC,CASSTWDQNYEQYF
TRBV7-9,-,TRBJ1-5,few,TGTGCCAGCAGCTTAGCTACGGACAATCAGCCCCAGCATTTT,CASSLATDNQPQHF
TRBV28,TRBD1,TRBJ1-2,-,TGTGCCAGCAGCCCTCCCCTCGGACAGGGGGCGCGGGGCTACACCTTC,CASSPPLGQGARGYTF
TRBV4-1,-,TRBJ2-7,-,TGCGCCAGCAGCCGCCAGGCGGGAACCTCCTACGAGCAGTACTTC,CASSRQAGTSYEQYF
TRBV23-1,-,TRBJ1-2,-,TGCGCGACCATCAACGGCTACACCTTC,CATINGYTF
TRBV2,-,TRBJ1-2,-,TGTGCCAGCAGTCCGGACACTAACTATGGCTACACCTTC,CASSPDTNYGYTF
TRBV7-7,-,TRBJ1-1,-,TGTGCCAGCAGCTCCTGTGAACAGGTCTCCTGGACTGAAGCTTTCTTT,CASSSCEQVSWTEAFF
TRBV27,-,TRBJ1-2,-,TGTGCCAGCAGTTTCGGCCAGGGCGGCTATGGCTACACCTTC,CASSFGQGGYGYTF
TRBV6-5,TRBD2,TRBJ2-7,-,TGTGCCAGCAGACCCCCTAGCGGGAGAGACGAGCAGTACTTC,CASRPPSGRDEQYF
TRBV19,-,TRBJ2-7,-,TGTGCCAGTAGTACGGGGGCCTACGGTGGCGAGCAGTACTTC,CASSTGAYGGEQYF
TRBV2,TRBD2,TRBJ2-2,few,TGTGCCAGCAGTGCTAGCGGGAGATCTTCCACCGGGGAGCTGTTTTTT,CASSASGRSSTGELFF
TRBV13,-,TRBJ2-1,-,TGTGCCAGCAGCTTAAGGGGCCCTCTAGGTATTGCTGAGCAGTTCTTC,CASSLRGPLGIAEQFF
TRBV6-5,-,TRBJ2-1,-,TGTGCCAGCATGATGGACGGGCGGAATGAGCAGTTCTTC,CASMMDGRNEQFF
TRBV19,-,TRBJ2-7,-,TGTGCCAGTAGTGTCGAGGATGGGACTGGGGGCGAGCAGTACTTC,CASSVEDGTGGEQYF
TRBV19,-,TRBJ2-7,-,TGTGCCAGTGTAAAGTGGGACGAGCAGTACTTC,CASVKWDEQYF
TRBV6-1,TRBD2,TRBJ2-6,-,TGTGCCAGCAGTGTGAAGCGGGACTATGGGGCCAACGTCCTGACTTTC,CASSVKRDYGANVLTF
TRBV5-4,-,TRBJ1-4,few,TGTGCCAGCAGCCCCCAGACAGGCGGAGATGAAAAACTGTTTTTT,CASSPQTGGDEKLFF
TRBV7-2,-,TRBJ1-4,-,TGTGCCAGCAGCTTAGGGGGGATGAATGAAAAACTGTTTTTT,CASSLGGMNEKLFF
TRBV30,-,TRBJ2-7,-,TGTGCCTGGAGTGTAGCGTGGGGGCGTTCGTCCTACGAGCAGTACTTC,CAWSVAWGRSSYEQYF
TRBV30,TRBD2,TRBJ2-7,-,TGTGCCTGGACCCGGACTAGTTTCTTCTACGAGCAGTACTTC,CAWTRTSFFYEQYF
TRBV5-1,TRBD1,TRBJ2-5,-,TGCGCCAGCAGCTTGGGTAACAGGGGAGAGACCCAGTACTTC,CASSLGNRGETQYF
TRBV14,TRBD2,TRBJ2-5,-,TGTGCCAGCAGCCAAGGGACGATAATTAGCGGGGGTCTGGAGACCCAGTACTTC,CASSQGTIISGGLETQYF
TRBV10-3,-,TRBJ1-5,once,TGTGCCATCAGTGACCCCGACAGAAGCAATCAGCCCCAGCATTTT,CAISDPDRSNQPQHF
TRBV13,-,TRBJ2-1,-,TGTGCCAGCAGCTATCGGGAAGGGTCCTACAATGAGCAGTTCTTC,CASSYREGSYNEQFF
TRBV5-1,-,TRBJ1-4,-,TGCGCCAGCCGCAGTGGGGGCGGAGGTGAAGTTGAAAAACTGTTTTTT,CASRSGGGGEVEKLFF
TRBV6-1,-,TRBJ1-3,-,TGTGCCAGCAAAGTTACAGGGTTCAGAAACACCATATATTTT,CASKVTGFRNTIYF
TRBV7-9,TRBD1,TRBJ1-2,-,TGTGCCAGCAGCCCCGGACAGGGGGACAGCTATGGCTACACCTTC,CASSPGQGDSYGYTF
TRBV5-1,TRBD2,TRBJ2-7,-,TGCGCCAGCAGCCCAGTGGGGACTAGCGGGAAGTACGAGCAGTACTTC,CASSPVGTSGKYEQYF
TRBV11-2,TRBD2,TRBJ2-3,-,TGTGCCAGCAGCTTCGGACTAGCGGGAGATTACACAGATACGCAGTATTTT,CASSFGLAGDYTDTQYF
TRBV28,-,TRBJ2-1,-,TGTGCCAGCACCTCCACCCCCCATGAGCAGTTCTTC,CASTSTPHEQFF
TRBV13,TRBD2,TRBJ2-5,-,TGTGCCAGCACACGAGGACTAGCGGGAGTTCGAGAGACCCAGTACTTC,CASTRGLAGVRETQYF
TRBV2,TRBD1,TRBJ2-5,-,TGTGCCAGCAGTAAAGATCAGGGGGCGAGAGAGACCCAGTACTTC,CASSKDQGARETQYF
TRBV6-4,-,TRBJ2-3,many,TGTGCCAGCAGTGATAACAGCCACTCTAGCACAGATACGCAGTATTTT,CASSDNSHSSTDTQYF
TRBV6-1,-,TRBJ1-1,-,TGTGCCAGCAGTAAAGAGACGGTAGTGCACACTGAAGCTTTCTTT,CASSKETVVHTEAFF
TRBV15,TRBD2,TRBJ2-3,-,TGTGCCACCAGCAGAGATCCCAAGACTAGCGGGAGAGTAACAGATACGCAGTATTTT,CATSRDPKTSGRVTDTQYF
TRBV6-6,-,TRBJ1-1,-,TGTGCCAGCAGTTACTCCCTTTACGGGAACACTGAAGCTTTCTTT,CASSYSLYGNTEAFF
TRBV27,-,TRBJ1-2,-,TGTGCCAGCAGTTCCCACGGGGCGGGGGACCTCTATGGCTACACCTTC,CASSSHGAGDLYGYTF
TRBV5-1,-,TRBJ1-2,-,TGCGCCAGCAGCTTGGTGTCGCAGGCGGCAGGCTACACCTTC,CASSLVSQAAGYTF
TRBV7-7,-,TRBJ2-5,-,TGTGCCAGCAGCTTAGTGGGGTTCCAAGAGACCCAGTACTTC,CASSLVGFQETQYF